This entry is about one T cell receptor beta chain. This sample is part of a study of blood T cell repertoires in COVID-19. Study at large: From T cells, B-cell-depleted T cells, or PBMCs came the material, which was cDNA or gDNA.

The CDR3 sequence is 16 residues long. V lost 6 bases to trimming and J lost 0 bases, with 15 bases between them. Germline-derived CDR1 and CDR2 are MNHEY and SVGEGT. Per the study methods: Quantification of nucleated cells was approximated via reference gene primer amplification. Here immunoSEQ multiplex PCR was the method, and the copy in TCRdb shows in-frame clones only, minus some. V, J and clone size reflect that table, while D and trimming were determined from the DNA. Of roughly 200,000 clones detected, about 77% appear once; the ten largest clones hold 2.8%. The chain joins TRBV6-2 or TRBV6-3 to TRBJ1-5, with D possibly being TRBD1 (6 bases). The TCR sequence derives from a woman of 80 years or more with active or convalescent COVID-19. Sequencing input: peripheral blood. The CDR3 sequence is CASSRGQPYSNQPQHF. The DNA of the CDR3 is TGTGCCAGCAGCCGAGGACAGCCTTATAGCAATCAGCCCCAGCATTTT.